Shown below are 3 T cell receptor beta chains from a single sample sequenced in a study of blood T cell repertoires in COVID-19. Assay used: immunoSEQ multiplex PCR; TCRdb lists only in-frame clones, some missing. The sample yields 330,000 or so clones, under 95% seen once. What was sequenced was PBMCs or T cells enriched from blood (not recorded which). These TCRs come from a woman younger than 45 who had recovered from COVID-19.

This clone has just one count. The rearrangement joins TRBV25-1 to TRBJ2-3, with a weak D call TRBD1 (5 bases). V lost 1 base and J lost 4, with 9 bases in between. Germline assignment: CDR1 MGHDK and CDR2 SYGVNS. The CDR3 is made up of 14 amino acids. This CDR3 is CASSELGVADTQYF. In DNA form, the CDR3 reads TGTGCCAGCAGTGAATTAGGGGTGGCAGATACGCAGTATTTT.

This chain uses TRBV10-3 with TRBJ1-3; D gene unclear. V lost 6 bases, J lost 4 bases, and 10 bases lay in between. Looked up from germline, CDR1 is ENHRY and CDR2 is SYGVKD. This CDR3 is 13 amino acids long. The CDR3 DNA reads TGTGCCATCAGACTCACCTCCGGAAACACCATATATTTT. Translating gives CAIRLTSGNTIYF.

This sequence joins TRBV12-3 or TRBV12-4 and TRBJ2-1, with no clear D. The CDR3 is 12 residues long. V was clipped by 4 bases and J by 4 bases, with 5 bases between them. The CDR3 coding sequence is TGTGCCAGCAGTTGGCAGTACAATGAGCAGTTCTTC. Its translation: CASSWQYNEQFF.